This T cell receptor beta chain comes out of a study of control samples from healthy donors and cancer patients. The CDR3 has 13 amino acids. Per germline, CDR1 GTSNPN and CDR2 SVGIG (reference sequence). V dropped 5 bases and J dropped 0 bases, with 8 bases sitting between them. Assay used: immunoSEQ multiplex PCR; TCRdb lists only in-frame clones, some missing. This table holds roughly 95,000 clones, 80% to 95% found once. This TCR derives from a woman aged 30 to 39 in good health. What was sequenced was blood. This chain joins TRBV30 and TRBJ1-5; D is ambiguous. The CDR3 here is CAWGRDSNQPQHF. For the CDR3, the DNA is TGTGCCTGGGGAAGAGATAGCAATCAGCCCCAGCATTTT. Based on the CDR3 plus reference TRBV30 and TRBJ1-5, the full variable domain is SQTIHQWPATLVQPVGSPLSLECTVEGTSNPNLYWYRQAAGRGLQLLFYSVGIGQISSEVPQNLSASRPQDRQFILSSKKLLLSDSGFYLCAWGRDSNQPQHFGDGTRLSIL.